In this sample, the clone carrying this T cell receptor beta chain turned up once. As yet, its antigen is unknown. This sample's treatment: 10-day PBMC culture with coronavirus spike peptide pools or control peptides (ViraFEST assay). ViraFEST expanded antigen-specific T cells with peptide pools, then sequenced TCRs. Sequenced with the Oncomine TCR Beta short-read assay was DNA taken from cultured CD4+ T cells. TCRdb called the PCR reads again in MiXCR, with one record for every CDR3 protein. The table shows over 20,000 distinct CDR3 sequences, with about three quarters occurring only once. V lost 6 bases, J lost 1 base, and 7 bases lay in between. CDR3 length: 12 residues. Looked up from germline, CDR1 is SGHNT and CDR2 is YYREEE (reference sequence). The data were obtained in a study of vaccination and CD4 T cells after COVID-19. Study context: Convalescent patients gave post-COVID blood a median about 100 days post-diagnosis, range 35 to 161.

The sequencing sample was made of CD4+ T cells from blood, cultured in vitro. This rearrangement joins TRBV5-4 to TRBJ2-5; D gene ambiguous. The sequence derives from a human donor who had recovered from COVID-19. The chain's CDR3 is CASTGSQETQYF. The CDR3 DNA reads TGTGCCAGCACCGGATCCCAAGAGACCCAGTACTTC.